The present TCR beta chain was sequenced within a study of OX40 agonist ivuxolimab in advanced cancers. About the full investigation: The costimulatory receptor OX40 (CD134) was targeted by ivuxolimab, a fully human IgG2 agonistic monoclonal antibody. Patients were allowed to have had prior anti-PD-1, anti-PD-L1 or anti-CTLA-4 therapy, and roughly 40% of the dose-escalation patients had been treated with checkpoint inhibitors. Partial responses occurred in three dose-escalation patients, of whom one had hepatocellular carcinoma and two had cutaneous melanoma. Intravenous ivuxolimab was administered to patients every 2 weeks at six dose levels: 0.01, 0.1, 0.3, 1.5, 3 and 10 mg/kg. In the dose-escalation cohort, 82.7% of patients were male, and the mean age was approximately 60 years, with a range of roughly 20 to 80. The purpose of peripheral TCRbeta sequencing was to test whether ivuxolimab changed TCR sequence diversity and led to clonal T-cell expansion. Among the approximately 50 dose-escalation patients, about 19 had hepatocellular carcinoma, around 15 melanoma, 9 renal cell carcinoma and 9 head and neck cancer. The paper covers the monotherapy dose-escalation part of the phase I ivuxolimab trial, which included N of about 56 patients.

In the case of this clone: The target of this receptor is not known. No qualities accompany the bases; no much larger clone lies one base away.

To sequence the TCRbeta CDR3 region, genomic DNA was isolated from the sorted cells. TCRbeta CDR3 regions were sequenced using the immunoSEQ Assay. TCRdb re-hosts the immuneACCESS table, in-frame sequences only. Its copies lack some clones; in the studies checked, an unresolved V gene accounts for under half of them, and the cause for the rest is not known. Across this sample there are about 79,000 clones, with less than 95% seen only once. The biggest ten clones account for about 0.35% of the sample. Results and caveats for the whole study, not just this receptor: At doses of 0.1 to 3.0 mg/kg, clonal expansion of both CD4+ and CD8+ blood T cells was observed from baseline to week 6. Low levels of normalized T-cell clonal expansion were also seen in some patients who did not respond. The antigen specificity of the peripheral T cells that underwent clonal expansion was not determined. On average, CD8+ T cells showed more expanded clones than CD4+ T cells after ivuxolimab. In the 0.1-3.0 mg/kg groups, partial responders had among the lowest normalized peripheral clonal expansion, particularly in CD8+ T cells.

Patients with autoimmune disease history or receiving systemic immunosuppression were excluded from the trial. Peripheral blood for TCR sequencing was collected from all dose cohorts at baseline, on cycle 4 day 1, and on cycle 7 day 1. The samples were drawn from a first-in-human, open-label, multicenter phase I dose-escalation trial of ivuxolimab. Adults with locally advanced or metastatic melanoma, renal cell, hepatocellular, or head and neck squamous cell carcinoma were enrolled in the trial. Before TCR sequencing, CD4+ and CD8+ T cells were separately sorted from peripheral blood. According to the germline V gene, CDR1 reads MNHEY and CDR2 reads SVGAGI. The cysteine opens and the phenylalanine closes a CDR3 of 16 amino acids. This entry keeps only the CDR3 DNA: 48 bases, framed from base 1. For this chain, trimming is 0 bases at the V end and 6 bases at the J end, and the number of junction bases without a gene match is 5.

The source was CD4+ or CD8+ T cells sorted from blood, collected in a trial of the OX40 agonist ivuxolimab. The TCR comes from an adult with an advanced solid tumor such as melanoma, head and neck, liver or kidney cancer. The V and J genes are TRBV6-5 and TRBJ2-2; the junction holds 9 bases that match TRBD1. CDR3 protein: CASSYSITGGSGELFF. The sequenced DNA: TGTGCCAGCAGTTACTCGATCACAGGGGGCTCCGGGGAGCTGTTTTTT.